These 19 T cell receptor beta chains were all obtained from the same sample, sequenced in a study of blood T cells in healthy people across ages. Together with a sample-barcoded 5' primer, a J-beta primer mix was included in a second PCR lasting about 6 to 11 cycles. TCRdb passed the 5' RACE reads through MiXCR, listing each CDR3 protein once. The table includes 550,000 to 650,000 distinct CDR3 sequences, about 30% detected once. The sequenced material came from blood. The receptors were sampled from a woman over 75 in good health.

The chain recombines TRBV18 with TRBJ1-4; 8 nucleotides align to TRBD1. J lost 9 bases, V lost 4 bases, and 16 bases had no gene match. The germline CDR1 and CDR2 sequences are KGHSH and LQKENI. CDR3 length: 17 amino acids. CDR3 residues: CASSLGQGAQDKKKLFF. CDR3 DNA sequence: TGTGCCAGCTCACTGGGGCAGGGGGCCCAGGATAAGAAAAAACTGTTTTTT.

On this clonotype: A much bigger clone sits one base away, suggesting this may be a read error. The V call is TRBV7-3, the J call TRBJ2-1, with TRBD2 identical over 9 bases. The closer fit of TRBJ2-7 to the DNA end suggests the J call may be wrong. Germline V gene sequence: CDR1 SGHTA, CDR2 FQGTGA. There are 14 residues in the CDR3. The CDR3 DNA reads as TGTGCCAGCAGGCAGGGACTAGCCTACAATGAGCAGTACTTC. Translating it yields CASRQGLAYNEQYF.

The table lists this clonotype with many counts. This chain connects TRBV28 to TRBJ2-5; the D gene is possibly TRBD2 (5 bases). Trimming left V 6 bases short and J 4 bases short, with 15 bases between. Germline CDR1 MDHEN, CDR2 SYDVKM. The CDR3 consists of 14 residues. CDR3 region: CASRPSGGRETQYF. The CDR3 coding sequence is TGTGCCAGCAGACCAAGCGGCGGGCGAGAGACCCAGTACTTC. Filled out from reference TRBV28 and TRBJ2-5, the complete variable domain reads DVKVTQSSRYLVKRTGEKVFLECVQDMDHENMFWYRQDPGLGLRLIYFSYDVKMKEKGDIPEGYSVSREKKERFSLILESASTNQTSMYLCASRPSGGRETQYFGPGTRLLVL.

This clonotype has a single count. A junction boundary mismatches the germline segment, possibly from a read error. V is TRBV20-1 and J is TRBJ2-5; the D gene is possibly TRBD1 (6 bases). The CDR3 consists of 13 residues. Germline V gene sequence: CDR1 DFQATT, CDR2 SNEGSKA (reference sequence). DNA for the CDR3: TGCAATGCTAGAGTCAGGGGTTGGGAGACCCAGTACTTC. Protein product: CNARVRGWETQYF.

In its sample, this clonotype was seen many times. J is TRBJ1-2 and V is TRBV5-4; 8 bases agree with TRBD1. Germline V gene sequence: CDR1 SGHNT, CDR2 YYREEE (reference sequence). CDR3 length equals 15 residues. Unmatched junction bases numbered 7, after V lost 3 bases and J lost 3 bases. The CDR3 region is CASSSTGQVHYGYTF. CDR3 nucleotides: TGTGCCAGCAGCTCGACGGGACAGGTCCACTATGGCTACACCTTC.

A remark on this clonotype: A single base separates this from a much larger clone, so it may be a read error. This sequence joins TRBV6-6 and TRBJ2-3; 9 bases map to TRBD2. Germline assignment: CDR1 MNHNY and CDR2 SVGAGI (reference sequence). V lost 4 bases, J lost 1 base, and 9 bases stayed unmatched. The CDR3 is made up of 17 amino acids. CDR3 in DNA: TGTGCCAGCAGTTGCTTAGGGGCTAGCGGGGGCACAGATACGCAGTATTTT. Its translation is CASSCLGASGGTDTQYF.

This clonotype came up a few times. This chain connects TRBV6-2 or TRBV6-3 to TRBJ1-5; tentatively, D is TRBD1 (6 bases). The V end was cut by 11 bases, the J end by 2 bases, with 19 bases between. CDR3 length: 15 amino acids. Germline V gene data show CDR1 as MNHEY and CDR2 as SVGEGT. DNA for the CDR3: TGTGCCTCCGGAACAGGGTTAGGGGGCAATCAGCCCCAGCATTTT. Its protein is CASGTGLGGNQPQHF.

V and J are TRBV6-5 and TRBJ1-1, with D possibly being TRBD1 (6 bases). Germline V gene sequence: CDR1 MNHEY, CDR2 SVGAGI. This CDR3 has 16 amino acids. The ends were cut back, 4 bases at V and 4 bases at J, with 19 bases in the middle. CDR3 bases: TGTGCCAGCAGTTTGAGGAGGAGGGGGATGGCCACTGAAGCTTTCTTT. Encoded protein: CASSLRRRGMATEAFF.

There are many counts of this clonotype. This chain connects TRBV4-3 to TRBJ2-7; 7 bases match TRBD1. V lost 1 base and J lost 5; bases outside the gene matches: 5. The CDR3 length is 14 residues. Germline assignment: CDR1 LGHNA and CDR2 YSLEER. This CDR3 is CASSQVTGVNEQYF. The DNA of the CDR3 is TGCGCCAGCAGCCAAGTTACAGGGGTCAACGAGCAGTACTTC.

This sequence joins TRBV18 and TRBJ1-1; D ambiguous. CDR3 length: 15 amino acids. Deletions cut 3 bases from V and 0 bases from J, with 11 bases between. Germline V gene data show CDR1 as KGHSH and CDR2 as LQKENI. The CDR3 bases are TGTGCCAGCTCACCCCGAGAGGAAATGAACACTGAAGCTTTCTTT. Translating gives CASSPREEMNTEAFF.

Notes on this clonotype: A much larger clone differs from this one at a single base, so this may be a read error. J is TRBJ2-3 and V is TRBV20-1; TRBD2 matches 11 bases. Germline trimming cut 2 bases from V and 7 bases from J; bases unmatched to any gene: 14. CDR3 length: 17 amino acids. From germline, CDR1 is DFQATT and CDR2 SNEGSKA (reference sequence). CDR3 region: CSARTASGRRLLNTQYF. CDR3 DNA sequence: TGCAGTGCTAGAACGGCTAGCGGGAGGCGGCTTTTGAATACGCAGTATTTT.

The CDR3 nucleotides are TGTGCCAGCACCACAGGGGGGGCACTGAACACTGAAGCTTTCTTT. Its protein product is CASTTGGALNTEAFF. This chain joins TRBV12-3 or TRBV12-4 and TRBJ1-1; 8 bases align to TRBD1. The CDR3 is 15 amino acids. V lost 7 bases and J lost 0; bases outside the gene matches: 7.

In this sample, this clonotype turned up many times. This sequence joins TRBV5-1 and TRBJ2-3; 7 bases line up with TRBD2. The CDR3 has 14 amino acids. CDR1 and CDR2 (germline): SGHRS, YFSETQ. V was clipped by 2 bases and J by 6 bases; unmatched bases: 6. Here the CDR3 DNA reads TGCGCCAGCAGCTTCGTCGGGGGGTCGGATACGCAGTATTTT. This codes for CASSFVGGSDTQYF.

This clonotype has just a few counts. CDR3 in amino acids: CASSPRPAGALYEQYF. The CDR3 DNA reads as TGTGCCAGCAGCCCTCGACCTGCAGGGGCACTTTACGAACAGTACTTC. The chain carries TRBV27 and TRBJ2-4; tentative D call: TRBD1 (6 bases). Trimming left V 6 bases short and J 13 bases short, with 28 bases between. There are 16 residues in the CDR3. Germline V gene lookup returns CDR1 MNHEY and CDR2 SMNVEV (reference sequence).

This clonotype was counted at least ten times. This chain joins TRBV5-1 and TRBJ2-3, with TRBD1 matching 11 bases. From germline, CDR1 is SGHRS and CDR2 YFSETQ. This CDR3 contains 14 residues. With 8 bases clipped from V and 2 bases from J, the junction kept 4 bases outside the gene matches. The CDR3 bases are TGCGCCAGTGGGACAGGGGGGACCACAGATACGCAGTATTTT. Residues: CASGTGGTTDTQYF. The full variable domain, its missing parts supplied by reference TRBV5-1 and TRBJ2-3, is KAGVTQTPRYLIKTRGQQVTLSCSPISGHRSVSWYQQTPGQGLQFLFEYFSETQRNKGNFPGRFSGRQFSNSRSEMNVSTLELGDSALYLCASGTGGTTDTQYFGPGTRLTVL.

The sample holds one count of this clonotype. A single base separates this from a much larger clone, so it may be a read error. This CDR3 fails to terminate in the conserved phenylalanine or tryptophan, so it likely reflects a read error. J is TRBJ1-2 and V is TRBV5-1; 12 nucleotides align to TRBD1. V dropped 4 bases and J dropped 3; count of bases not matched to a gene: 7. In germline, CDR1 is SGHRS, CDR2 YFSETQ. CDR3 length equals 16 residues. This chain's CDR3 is CASSGTGQGAYYGYTC. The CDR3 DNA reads TGCGCCAGCAGCGGGACGGGACAGGGGGCTTACTATGGCTACACCTGC.

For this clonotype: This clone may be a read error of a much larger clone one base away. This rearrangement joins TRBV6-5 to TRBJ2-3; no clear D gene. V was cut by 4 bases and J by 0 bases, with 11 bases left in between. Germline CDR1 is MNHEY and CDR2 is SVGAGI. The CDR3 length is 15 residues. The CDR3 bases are TGTGCCAGCAGTTTTGGCGGCGAAAGCACAGATACGCAGTATTTT. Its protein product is CASSFGGESTDTQYF.

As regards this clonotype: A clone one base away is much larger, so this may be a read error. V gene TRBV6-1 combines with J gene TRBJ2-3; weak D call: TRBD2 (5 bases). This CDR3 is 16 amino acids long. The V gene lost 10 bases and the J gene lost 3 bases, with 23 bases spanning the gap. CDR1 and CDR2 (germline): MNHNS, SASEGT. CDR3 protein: CANSRGMTTQTDTQYF. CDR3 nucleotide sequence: TGTGCCAACAGCCGGGGTATGACCACTCAGACAGATACGCAGTATTTT.

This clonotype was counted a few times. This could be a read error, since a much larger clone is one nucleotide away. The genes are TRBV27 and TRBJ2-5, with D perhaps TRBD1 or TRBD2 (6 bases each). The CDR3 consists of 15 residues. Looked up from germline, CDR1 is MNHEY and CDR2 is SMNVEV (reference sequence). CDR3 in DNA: TGTGCCAGCAGTCCGCCGGGGGCAGGCTGGGAGACCCGGTACTTC. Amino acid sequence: CASSPPGAGWETRYF.